This entry lists 25 T cell receptor beta chains sequenced from one sample in a study of T cells after yellow fever vaccination. Via MiXCR, TCRdb re-called the 5' RACE reads, giving one row per CDR3 protein. This sample has almost 600,000 distinct CDR3 sequences, with roughly 14% found just once. The specimen comprised PBMCs, sampled on the day of the yellow fever booster vaccination. The receptors were sampled from a man aged 25-40 years who received the YFV17D yellow fever vaccine.

This clonotype was seen ten or more times. This chain uses TRBV25-1 with TRBJ2-7; a possible D gene is TRBD2 (5 bases). Germline CDR1 is MGHDK and CDR2 is SYGVNS. Trimming took off 5 bases at V and 7 bases at J, with 6 bases between the two ends. The CDR3 contains 10 residues. CDR3 residues: CASSRGEQYF. CDR3 nucleotide sequence: TGTGCCAGCAGTCGGGGAGAGCAGTACTTC.

This clonotype came up a few times. This rearrangement joins TRBV20-1 to TRBJ2-7; 9 bases map to TRBD2. V shed 3 bases and J 0 bases; nucleotides not matched to a gene: 12. Germline lookup yields CDR1 DFQATT and CDR2 SNEGSKA (reference sequence). The CDR3 spans 17 residues. The CDR3 loop is CSARPHLAGDGSYEQYF. The CDR3 DNA sequence: TGCAGTGCTAGGCCACACTTAGCGGGAGACGGCTCCTACGAGCAGTACTTC.

The CDR3 DNA follows: TGTGCCAGCAGCATGGGGACTATTGCGGGGCGGGAGCCCCTCAATGAGCAGTTCTTC. Translation gives CASSMGTIAGREPLNEQFF. The chain joins TRBV9 to TRBJ2-1; TRBD2 matches at 7 bases. Looked up from germline, CDR1 is SGDLS and CDR2 is YYNGEE. J lost 6 bases, V lost 4 bases, and 22 bases had no gene match. CDR3 length equals 19 residues.

This clonotype occurred a few times. This chain connects TRBV29-1 to TRBJ1-1; the D gene is possibly TRBD1 (6 bases). Trimming shortened V by 6 bases and J by 0 bases, and 20 bases separated the two germline ends. The germline V gene encodes CDR1 SQVTM and CDR2 ANQGSEA. There are 16 residues in the CDR3. The CDR3 coding sequence is TGCAGCGTCCAAAGCAGGGGTGGGGCCCTGAACACTGAAGCTTTCTTT. Its translation is CSVQSRGGALNTEAFF. Supplemented by reference TRBV29-1 and TRBJ1-1, the full variable domain reads SAVISQKPSRDICQRGTSLTIQCQVDSQVTMMFWYRQQPGQSLTLIATANQGSEATYESGFVIDKFPISRPNLTFSTLTVSNMSPEDSSIYLCSVQSRGGALNTEAFFGQGTRLTVV.

The chain employs TRBV20-1 and TRBJ1-5; no clear D. This CDR3 is built from 14 residues. V dropped 3 bases and J dropped 3 bases, with 12 bases sitting between them. The germline CDR1 and CDR2 sequences are DFQATT and SNEGSKA (reference sequence). CDR3 amino acids: CSASGNTDNQPQHF. CDR3 DNA sequence: TGCAGTGCTAGCGGTAATACTGACAATCAGCCCCAGCATTTT.

This clonotype was counted only a few times. The gene calls are TRBV12-3 or TRBV12-4 and TRBJ2-2, with 7 nucleotides matching TRBD1. The CDR3 extends over 17 amino acids. J gave up 6 bases and V 5 bases, and 15 bases lay outside the gene matches. The CDR3, as DNA: TGTGCCAGCAGTCACGACAGGGTCGGTGGTAGAGCCGGGGAGCTGTTTTTT. Its protein is CASSHDRVGGRAGELFF.

The DNA of the CDR3 is TGCAGTGCTAGAGATACTGACCGGTCTTACAATGAGCAGTTCTTC. Translated: CSARDTDRSYNEQFF. The rearrangement joins TRBV20-1 to TRBJ2-1; unclear D gene. Per germline, CDR1 DFQATT and CDR2 SNEGSKA (reference sequence). Between the trimmed V and J ends, which lost 0 bases and 4 bases, there was a span of 13 bases. CDR3 length: 15 residues.

This clonotype was seen a handful of times. The chain joins TRBV2 to TRBJ1-5; D remains unclear. The V gene lost 8 bases and the J gene lost 6 bases, with 11 bases spanning the gap. Germline lookup yields CDR1 SNHLY and CDR2 FYNNEI. The CDR3 contains 12 residues. CDR3 sequence: CASDRGPQPQHF. As DNA, the CDR3 is TGTGCCAGCGACCGCGGACCTCAGCCCCAGCATTTT.

The gene calls are TRBV5-1 and TRBJ2-5; D may be TRBD1 (6 bases). CDR3 length: 14 residues. The ends were cut back, 7 bases at V and 5 bases at J, with 18 bases in the middle. Germline assignment: CDR1 SGHRS and CDR2 YFSETQ. The CDR3 bases are TGCGCCAGCCACCGGGACATAGGGGCGGAGACCCAGTACTTC. It translates to CASHRDIGAETQYF.

This clonotype turned up a few times. CDR3 sequence reads: CASTGTLLAGDTQYF. CDR3 nucleotides: TGTGCCAGCACCGGGACCCTACTAGCTGGAGATACGCAGTATTTT. This chain uses TRBV2 with TRBJ2-3, with D perhaps TRBD2 (6 bases). V lost 7 bases and J lost 5, with 19 bases in between. Per the germline V gene, CDR1 is SNHLY and CDR2 is FYNNEI. The CDR3 has 15 amino acids.

The table lists this clonotype with a few counts. The chain uses TRBV7-9 and TRBJ2-4; 7 nucleotides agree with TRBD1. The germline gives CDR1 SEHNR, CDR2 FQNEAQ (reference sequence). CDR3 length equals 15 residues. The trim removed 0 bases at V and 1 base at J, leaving 0 bases unmatched. The CDR3, as DNA: TGTGCCAGCAGCTTAGCGGGACAGGCCAAAAACATTCAGTACTTC. This encodes CASSLAGQAKNIQYF.

The chain couples TRBV21-1 to TRBJ2-1; the table's D call, TRBD2, has no DNA check behind it. TRBV21-1 is a recognized pseudogene. This CDR3 is built from 17 residues. CDR3: CASSKVGGRAAYNEQFF. CDR3 in DNA: TGTGCCAGCAGCAAAGTTGGCGGGAGGGCCGCATACAATGAGCAGTTCTTC.

This clonotype was observed a handful of times. This CDR3 is CAWSVYDEQFF. CDR3 in DNA: TGTGCCTGGAGTGTCTATGATGAGCAGTTCTTC. This chain links TRBV30 with TRBJ2-1; D is unresolved. Germline assignment: CDR1 GTSNPN and CDR2 SVGIG (reference sequence). Trimming left V 0 bases short and J 8 bases short, with 5 bases between. CDR3 length: 11 amino acids.

This clonotype was counted between two and nine times. The V gene is TRBV5-6, the J gene TRBJ1-4; D ambiguous. The CDR3 is 14 amino acids. Germline V gives CDR1 SGHDT, CDR2 YYEEEE. V was clipped by 4 bases and J by 7 bases, with 14 bases between them. The CDR3, as DNA: TGTGCCAGCAGCAAATCCGGGAAAAGTGAAAAACTGTTTTTT. Translation: CASSKSGKSEKLFF.

The genes are TRBV20-1 and TRBJ2-7; D ambiguous. V was pared by 5 bases and J by 0 bases, with 17 bases between. The CDR3 spans 15 residues. Per germline, CDR1 DFQATT and CDR2 SNEGSKA (reference sequence). The DNA of the CDR3 is TGCAGTGCTTGGCGGTGGGCGGAAAGCTCCTACGAGCAGTACTTC. Amino acids: CSAWRWAESSYEQYF.

This chain connects TRBV20-1 to TRBJ2-3, with 8 bases aligning to TRBD2. This CDR3 contains 14 residues. Germline CDR1 reads DFQATT; CDR2 reads SNEGSKA (reference sequence). Trimming removed 3 bases from V and 10 bases from J; junction bases left unmatched: 12. This chain's CDR3 is CSARRREDPGAQYF. CDR3 nucleotides: TGCAGTGCTAGGCGGCGGGAGGACCCTGGGGCGCAGTATTTT.

The J gene is TRBJ1-4, the V gene TRBV18; D gene unclear. The CDR3 loop spans 15 amino acids. The ends were cut back, 6 bases at V and 10 bases at J, with 21 bases in the middle. The germline V gene encodes CDR1 KGHSH and CDR2 LQKENI. The CDR3 coding sequence is TGTGCCAGCTCGTCAGACAATCATCCGCTTGGAAAACTGTTTTTT. Residues: CASSSDNHPLGKLFF.

CDR3 sequence (DNA): TGTGCCAGCAGTACCGACCCGATCGGGTCCGAGCAGTACTTC. It is translated as CASSTDPIGSEQYF. V and J are TRBV12-3 or TRBV12-4 and TRBJ2-7; D gene unclear. There are 14 residues in the CDR3. Trimming stripped 5 bases from V and 6 bases from J, with 17 bases between.

This clonotype was seen more than once but under ten times. This CDR3 is CASSKILELFF. CDR3 nucleotides: TGTGCCAGCAGTAAAATCCTTGAGCTGTTTTTT. The chain couples TRBV6-2 or TRBV6-3 to TRBJ2-2; D unresolved. The CDR3 runs to 11 residues. Germline assignment: CDR1 MNHEY and CDR2 SVGEGT. V was shortened by 5 bases and J by 11 bases, with 9 bases between the two germline ends.

This sequence joins TRBV20-1 and TRBJ2-7, with no clear D. In germline, CDR1 is DFQATT, CDR2 SNEGSKA (reference sequence). CDR3 length: 14 residues. V lost 3 bases, J lost 4 bases, and 16 bases lay in between. The chain's CDR3 is CSARGFGATYEQYF. The CDR3 DNA is TGCAGTGCTAGGGGTTTTGGCGCTACTTACGAGCAGTACTTC.

The gene calls are TRBV3-1 and TRBJ1-6, with no clear D. There are 16 residues in the CDR3. The V and J ends lost 3 bases and 7 bases respectively, with 16 bases between them. Germline CDR1 and CDR2: LGHDT and YNNKEL (reference sequence). CDR3 bases: TGTGCCAGCAGCCAGGCCCCACCCCCGGCGAATTCACCCCTCCACTTT. It specifies CASSQAPPPANSPLHF.

The genes are TRBV12-3 or TRBV12-4 and TRBJ2-7; D not resolved. Trimming shortened V by 3 bases and J by 3 bases, and 12 bases separated the two germline ends. The CDR3 spans 14 residues. The CDR3 DNA sequence: TGTGCCAGCAGTTTCCTTGGCGCAATCTACGAGCAGTACTTC. Translation gives CASSFLGAIYEQYF.

This clonotype was detected a few times. The V and J genes are TRBV5-1 and TRBJ2-7; D may be TRBD1 (5 bases). Trimming removed 5 bases from V and 2 bases from J, with 14 bases in between. The V gene's germline CDR1 is SGHRS and CDR2 YFSETQ. This CDR3 has 14 residues. The CDR3 here is CASRSIAGTYEQYF. The CDR3 DNA is TGCGCCAGCAGATCCATCGCAGGGACCTACGAGCAGTACTTC. The complete variable domain, with remaining parts taken from reference TRBV5-1 and TRBJ2-7, reads KAGVTQTPRYLIKTRGQQVTLSCSPISGHRSVSWYQQTPGQGLQFLFEYFSETQRNKGNFPGRFSGRQFSNSRSEMNVSTLELGDSALYLCASRSIAGTYEQYFGPGTRLTVT.

The chain links TRBV27 to TRBJ2-1; 9 bases are a match to TRBD1. V dropped 3 bases and J dropped 9; count of bases not matched to a gene: 9. There are 15 residues in the CDR3. Germline loops: CDR1 MNHEY, CDR2 SMNVEV (reference sequence). In DNA form, the CDR3 reads TGTGCCAGCAGTTTCCCGGGACAGGGTTCTGGTGAGCAGTTCTTC. Protein: CASSFPGQGSGEQFF.

This clonotype was counted at least ten times. The gene calls are TRBV7-8 and TRBJ2-3; TRBD2 aligns across 9 bases. The CDR3 totals 18 residues. Germline V CDR1 and CDR2: SGHVS, FQNEAQ. J gave up 8 bases and V 5 bases, and 20 bases lay outside the gene matches. The chain's CDR3 is CASSPLGYIAGGPVTQYF. In DNA form, the CDR3 reads TGTGCCAGCAGCCCGTTGGGGTATATCGCGGGAGGGCCTGTTACGCAGTATTTT.